One sample yielded the 18 T cell receptor beta chains listed below, sequenced in a study of the immune and genomic landscape of osteosarcoma. Osteosarcoma specimens were post-treatment primary, local recurrence and metastasis tumors from poor-prognosis patients. Here immunoSEQ multiplex PCR was the method, and the copy in TCRdb shows in-frame clones only, minus some. The sample lists over 2,000 clones, 65% to 85% occurring once. The source material was osteosarcoma tumor tissue from the lung. These receptors were collected from a human donor with osteosarcoma.

The V and J genes are TRBV10-3 and TRBJ2-7, with D perhaps assigned TRBD1 or TRBD2 (6 bases each). This CDR3 is 16 amino acids long. CDR1 and CDR2 (germline): ENHRY, SYGVKD. V was trimmed by 4 bases and J by 2 bases, leaving 18 bases between them. Here the CDR3 reads CAISGKEGVGTYEQYF. DNA for the CDR3: TGTGCCATCAGTGGAAAGGAGGGGGTAGGGACCTACGAGCAGTACTTC.

This clone was counted a few times. The V gene is TRBV7-3, the J gene TRBJ1-6; a possible D gene is TRBD1 (5 bases). The CDR3 totals 15 residues. The ends were cut back, 0 bases at V and 9 bases at J, with 12 bases in the middle. From germline, CDR1 is SGHTA and CDR2 FQGTGA. As DNA, the CDR3 is TGTGCCAGCAGCTTAACTCCAGGGTGGGGTTCACCCCTCCACTTT. Translated, it gives CASSLTPGWGSPLHF.

The chain is built from TRBV2 and TRBJ2-2, with TRBD2 matching 10 bases. The junction had 2 bases not matched to a gene; V was cut back by 6 bases and J by 1 base. This CDR3 has 15 residues. Germline CDR1 reads SNHLY; CDR2 reads FYNNEI. This CDR3 reads CASSRLAGNTGELFF. CDR3 coding DNA: TGTGCCAGCAGCCGACTAGCGGGGAACACCGGGGAGCTGTTTTTT.

J is TRBJ2-1 and V is TRBV11-3; D gene ambiguous. Trimming removed 0 bases at V and 2 bases at J, with 5 bases between. Germline V CDR1 and CDR2: SGHNT, YENEEA. The CDR3 is 14 residues long. The CDR3 DNA is TGTGCCAGCAGCTTAGATTCAACCTACAATGAGCAGTTCTTC. Protein product: CASSLDSTYNEQFF.

The J gene is TRBJ1-5, the V gene TRBV7-9; D possibly corresponds to TRBD1 (6 bases). Trimming shortened V by 5 bases and J by 5 bases, and 13 bases separated the two germline ends. The germline V gene encodes CDR1 SEHNR and CDR2 FQNEAQ (reference sequence). The CDR3 has 14 residues. CDR3 residues: CASSLGQTYQPQHF. Here the CDR3 DNA reads TGTGCCAGCAGCCTAGGACAGACATATCAGCCCCAGCATTTT. Together with reference TRBV7-9 and TRBJ1-5, the CDR3 gives the full variable domain: DTGVSQNPRHKITKRGQNVTFRCDPISEHNRLYWYRQTLGQGPEFLTYFQNEAQLEKSRLLSDRFSAERPKGSFSTLEIQRTEQGDSAMYLCASSLGQTYQPQHFGDGTRLSIL.

This sequence joins TRBV7-2 and TRBJ2-7; 9 bases line up with TRBD1. The CDR3 length is 13 residues. Germline lookup yields CDR1 SGHTA and CDR2 FQGNSA. Unmatched junction bases numbered 8, after V lost 5 bases and J lost 9 bases. CDR3 sequence (DNA): TGTGCCAGCAGCCTTCCGGGACAGGGTGGGCAGTACTTC. It yields the protein CASSLPGQGGQYF.

The chain couples TRBV5-6 to TRBJ1-2, with D unclear. Per the germline V gene, CDR1 is SGHDT and CDR2 is YYEEEE. This CDR3 has 14 amino acids. V dropped 4 bases and J dropped 3 bases, with 13 bases sitting between them. The CDR3 nucleotides are TGTGCCAGCAGCGGAATTGCCCGTGACTATGGCTACACCTTC. This encodes CASSGIARDYGYTF.

The chain joins TRBV7-9 to TRBJ2-3; the match to TRBD1 covers 9 bases. This CDR3 region has 17 residues. The V gene's germline CDR1 is SEHNR and CDR2 FQNEAQ (reference sequence). Trimming removed 4 bases from V and 1 base from J; junction bases left unmatched: 9. The CDR3 spells CASSSTYTGGGTDTQYF. Here the CDR3 DNA reads TGTGCCAGCAGCTCGACTTATACAGGGGGCGGCACAGATACGCAGTATTTT.

The rearrangement uses TRBV19 and TRBJ2-1; 8 bases line up with TRBD1. The V and J ends lost 4 bases and 2 bases, in that order; junction bases with no gene match: 7. The CDR3 sequence is 16 residues long. Germline V CDR1 and CDR2: LNHDA, SQIVND (reference sequence). The CDR3 is CASSNSGGWTYNEQFF. The CDR3 bases are TGTGCCAGTAGTAATTCAGGGGGCTGGACCTACAATGAGCAGTTCTTC. Supplemented by reference TRBV19 and TRBJ2-1, the full variable domain reads DGGITQSPKYLFRKEGQNVTLSCEQNLNHDAMYWYRQDPGQGLRLIYYSQIVNDFQKGDIAEGYSVSREKKESFPLTVTSAQKNPTAFYLCASSNSGGWTYNEQFFGPGTRLTVL.

V usage is TRBV27 and J usage is TRBJ2-5; 9 bases are a match to TRBD1. Trimming removed 5 bases from V and 4 bases from J; junction bases left unmatched: 11. CDR1 MNHEY and CDR2 SMNVEV come from the germline V gene (reference sequence). This CDR3 contains 16 residues. The CDR3 coding sequence is TGTGCCAGCAGTCCTAAAGGGACAGGGTATCGAGAGACCCAGTACTTC. This gives the protein CASSPKGTGYRETQYF.

This clone has a handful of counts. The V and J genes are TRBV5-6 and TRBJ2-5; 7 nucleotides agree with TRBD2. Germline CDR1 is SGHDT and CDR2 is YYEEEE. CDR3 length equals 12 residues. Trimming took 4 bases from V and 5 from J; bases not matched to a gene: 2. The CDR3 sequence is CASSARGETQYF. The CDR3 DNA is TGTGCCAGCAGCGCGCGGGGGGAGACCCAGTACTTC.

The chain couples TRBV27 to TRBJ2-3; no reliable D call. The CDR3 has 11 residues. Germline V gene sequence: CDR1 MNHEY, CDR2 SMNVEV (reference sequence). Between the trimmed V and J ends, which lost 3 bases and 13 bases, there was a span of 11 bases. CDR3 DNA sequence: TGTGCCAGCAGTTTCGGCAGCTGGGAGTATTTT. It translates to CASSFGSWEYF.

V gene TRBV5-4 combines with J gene TRBJ1-2; 9 bases agree with TRBD1. Germline CDR1 is SGHNT and CDR2 is YYREEE (reference sequence). This CDR3 is 16 amino acids long. The junction had 11 bases not matched to a gene; V was cut back by 0 bases and J by 8 bases. CDR3 sequence reads: CASSLAVGTGSWGYTF. As DNA, the CDR3 is TGTGCCAGCAGCTTGGCCGTCGGGACAGGGAGCTGGGGCTACACCTTC.

CDR3 region: CAWSVHSLGGGQSYQPQHF. CDR3 DNA: TGTGCCTGGAGTGTACATTCCCTAGGCGGGGGCCAAAGTTATCAGCCCCAGCATTTT. The chain combines TRBV30 with TRBJ1-5; a possible D gene is TRBD1 (6 bases). This CDR3 region has 19 residues. The germline V and J ends were trimmed by 0 bases and 5 bases, with 26 bases remaining between them. CDR1 is GTSNPN, CDR2 SVGIG, per germline (reference sequence).

The gene calls are TRBV7-6 and TRBJ1-4; D ambiguous. The CDR3 spans 15 residues. The V and J ends lost 0 bases and 1 base respectively, with 6 bases between them. Per germline, CDR1 SGHVS and CDR2 FNYEAQ. The CDR3 DNA sequence: TGTGCCAGCAGCTTAGCGGCGGGAACTAATGAAAAACTGTTTTTT. It encodes CASSLAAGTNEKLFF.

The chain couples TRBV5-1 to TRBJ2-2, with D unclear. V was pared by 5 bases and J by 8 bases, with 13 bases between. Germline loops: CDR1 SGHRS, CDR2 YFSETQ. This CDR3 contains 13 residues. For the CDR3, the DNA is TGCGCCAGCAGGCCCTTGAATGAGGGGGAGCTGTTTTTT. Protein: CASRPLNEGELFF.

V and J are TRBV6-1 and TRBJ2-3; no reliable D call. The CDR3 is 18 residues long. Trimming removed 3 bases at V and 2 bases at J, with 21 bases between. Germline V gene data show CDR1 as MNHNS and CDR2 as SASEGT. CDR3 sequence (DNA): TGTGCCAGCAGTGAGACGTCCCGGGTCCACCGGGCCACAGATACGCAGTATTTT. Translation gives CASSETSRVHRATDTQYF.

This clone was observed a single time. V gene TRBV10-1 combines with J gene TRBJ1-1, with D perhaps TRBD1 (5 bases). V was clipped by 7 bases and J by 0 bases, with 9 bases between them. The CDR3 is 13 residues long. Looked up from germline, CDR1 is WNHNN and CDR2 is SYGVQD (reference sequence). The CDR3 loop reads CASKEGMNTEAFF. CDR3 DNA: TGCGCCAGCAAGGAGGGGATGAACACTGAAGCTTTCTTT.